These T cell receptor beta chains were read from a single sample in a study of cytomegalovirus exposure and HLA in healthy donors. Clones were sequenced by immunoSEQ multiplex PCR, and TCRdb holds only the in-frame ones, with some missing. The data hold 140,000 to 150,000 clones, with 65% to 90% observed a single time. The sample was PBMCs. These receptors were obtained from a woman younger than 45 in good health and CMV-seronegative. CDR3s include the opening cysteine and the closing phenylalanine or tryptophan. The D gene is left open where the match is weak. Expanded clones get a size class; other rows say once, few or many, or leave the size out.

>NA|TRBJ2-3|TRBD1|TRBV30
CAWRTGIGTDTQYF
TGTGCCTGGAGGACAGGGATTGGCACAGATACGCAGTATTTT
>NA|TRBJ1-3|TRBD1|TRBV30
CAWGGLLRTGRNTIYF
TGTGCCTGGGGGGGCCTCCTCCGGACAGGGAGAAACACCATATATTTT
>NA|TRBJ2-1|TRBD1|TRBV5-1
CASSPIGDRGDEQFF
TGCGCCAGCAGCCCGATAGGGGACAGGGGAGATGAGCAGTTCTTC
>few|TRBJ1-1|TRBD1|TRBV6-6
CATATQTGDTEAFF
TGTGCCACCGCGACCCAGACAGGGGACACTGAAGCTTTCTTT
>NA|TRBJ1-1|NA|TRBV15
CATSRGANRRVNTEAFF
TGTGCCACCAGCAGAGGGGCTAATCGGCGGGTGAACACTGAAGCTTTCTTT
>NA|TRBJ2-7|TRBD1|TRBV7-2
CASSLGQGRYEQYF
TGTGCCAGCAGCTTGGGACAGGGAAGGTACGAGCAGTACTTC
>NA|TRBJ2-7|NA|TRBV6-1
CASSDRGRRGGEQYF
TGTGCCAGCAGTGACAGAGGCCGACGGGGAGGCGAGCAGTACTTC
>NA|TRBJ2-5|NA|TRBV5-1
CASSLGRSETQYF
TGCGCCAGCAGCTTGGGCAGGTCAGAGACCCAGTACTTC
>NA|TRBJ2-3|NA|TRBV19
CASSIGRGTDTQYF
TGTGCCAGTAGTATAGGCAGGGGCACAGATACGCAGTATTTT
>NA|TRBJ2-3|NA|TRBV27
CASSWGITDTQYF
TGTGCCAGCAGTTGGGGCATCACAGATACGCAGTATTTT
>NA|TRBJ1-2|TRBD1|TRBV6-4
CASSDSTGGGHTF
TGTGCCAGCAGTGACTCGACAGGGGGTGGCCACACCTTC
>once|TRBJ1-2|NA|TRBV29-1
CSAGRGEGGYTF
TGCAGCGCCGGTCGAGGGGAGGGAGGCTACACCTTC
>NA|TRBJ2-3|NA|TRBV11-1
CASRWDFGTDTQYF
TGTGCCAGCAGGTGGGACTTTGGCACAGATACGCAGTATTTT
>NA|TRBJ2-1|TRBD2|TRBV19
CASSIGLAGGNEQFF
TGTGCCAGTAGTATTGGACTAGCGGGGGGGAATGAGCAGTTCTTC
>NA|TRBJ2-1|TRBD2|TRBV9
CASSTQGSGGAGSYEQFF
TGTGCCAGCAGCACCCAGGGTAGCGGGGGGGCAGGGTCGTACGAGCAGTTCTTC
>NA|TRBJ2-3|NA|TRBV28
CASRSGTDTQYF
TGTGCCAGCAGAAGCGGCACAGATACGCAGTATTTT
>NA|TRBJ2-2|TRBD1|TRBV5-4
CASSPRTGSLGELFF
TGTGCCAGCAGCCCGAGGACAGGGAGCCTCGGGGAGCTGTTTTTT
>NA|TRBJ2-2|NA|TRBV21-1
CASTLRTGQGGTGELFF
TGTGCCAGCACCCTCCGGACGGGACAGGGGGGCACCGGGGAGCTGTTTTTT
>NA|TRBJ1-2|TRBD1|TRBV19
CASSIGTGKPFNYGYTF
TGTGCCAGTAGTATCGGGACAGGGAAACCCTTCAACTATGGCTACACCTTC
>NA|TRBJ2-5|NA|TRBV2
CASRPWTGYQETQYF
TGTGCCAGCAGACCGTGGACGGGGTACCAAGAGACCCAGTACTTC
>NA|TRBJ2-5|TRBD2|TRBV6-1
CASSEGLLAGGSGETQYF
TGTGCCAGCAGTGAAGGTCTACTAGCGGGAGGATCGGGGGAGACCCAGTACTTC
>NA|TRBJ2-1|TRBD2|TRBV9
CASSVDGEGYNEQFF
TGTGCCAGCAGCGTAGACGGGGAGGGATACAATGAGCAGTTCTTC
>NA|TRBJ2-5|NA|TRBV5-1
CASSLSQGRYETQYF
TGCGCCAGCAGCTTGTCGCAGGGGCGATACGAGACCCAGTACTTC
>NA|TRBJ1-5|NA|TRBV6-1
CASSEGGPSNQPQHF
TGTGCCAGCAGTGAAGGGGGCCCGAGCAATCAGCCCCAGCATTTT
>NA|TRBJ1-1|NA|TRBV28
CASNVGGPLTEAFF
TGTGCCAGCAACGTGGGTGGGCCTCTCACTGAAGCTTTCTTT
>NA|TRBJ1-1|NA|TRBV9
CASSENRERKTEAFF
TGTGCCAGCAGCGAAAACAGGGAGAGAAAAACTGAAGCTTTCTTT
>NA|TRBJ2-7|NA|TRBV6-5
CASSSGGGEQYF
TGTGCCAGCAGTTCGGGGGGCGGCGAGCAGTACTTC
>NA|TRBJ2-6|TRBD1|TRBV28
CASSPHRGPASGANVLTF
TGTGCCAGCAGTCCTCACAGGGGACCTGCCTCTGGGGCCAACGTCCTGACTTTC
>NA|TRBJ1-1|NA|TRBV29-1
CSVRVNTEAFF
TGCAGCGTCCGAGTGAACACTGAAGCTTTCTTT
>NA|TRBJ1-2|TRBD1|TRBV7-2
CASSARQGDRALGGYTF
TGTGCCAGCAGCGCGCGTCAAGGGGACAGGGCCCTCGGCGGCTACACCTTC
>NA|TRBJ2-3|NA|TRBV28
CASSSLSGSTDTQYF
TGTGCCAGCAGTTCTCTTAGCGGAAGCACAGATACGCAGTATTTT
>NA|TRBJ2-7|TRBD2|TRBV19
CASSTGRLADYEQYF
TGTGCCAGTAGTACGGGGAGACTAGCAGATTACGAGCAGTACTTC
>NA|TRBJ2-5|TRBD2|TRBV5-1
CASSWITSGRAWETQYF
TGCGCCAGCAGCTGGATTACTAGCGGGAGGGCCTGGGAGACCCAGTACTTC
>NA|TRBJ2-1|TRBD2|TRBV29-1
CSVLTSGRPIF
TGCAGCGTCCTTACTAGCGGGAGGCCGATCTTC
>NA|TRBJ2-2|NA|TRBV21-1
CASTPGVRNTGELFF
TGTGCCAGCACCCCCGGGGTTCGGAACACCGGGGAGCTGTTTTTT
>once|TRBJ1-5|TRBD1|TRBV7-8
CASSSPGTEYSNQPQHF
TGTGCCAGCAGCTCCCCGGGGACAGAGTATAGCAATCAGCCCCAGCATTTT
>NA|TRBJ2-2|TRBD2|TRBV27
CASGVAGTDGELFF
TGTGCCAGCGGGGTAGCGGGGACGGACGGGGAGCTGTTTTTT
>NA|TRBJ2-1|NA|TRBV2
CASRTVVEQFF
TGTGCCAGCCGTACGGTAGTCGAGCAGTTCTTC
>NA|TRBJ2-1|NA|TRBV6-1
CASSGGDRYNEQFF
TGTGCCAGCAGTGGCGGGGACAGATACAATGAGCAGTTCTTC
>NA|TRBJ1-1|NA|TRBV5-6
CASSLMGEENTEAFF
TGTGCCAGCAGCTTGATGGGGGAGGAGAACACTGAAGCTTTCTTT
>once|TRBJ1-5|NA|TRBV4-2
CASSQEDSQNQPQHF
TGTGCCAGCAGCCAAGAGGACAGCCAGAATCAGCCCCAGCATTTT
>NA|TRBJ2-1|TRBD2|TRBV28
CASTLGGRSNNEQFF
TGTGCCAGCACCTTGGGCGGGAGGTCGAACAATGAGCAGTTCTTC
>NA|TRBJ1-3|NA|TRBV29-1
CSVEGLGNTIYF
TGCAGCGTTGAGGGGCTTGGAAACACCATATATTTT
>NA|TRBJ1-3|NA|TRBV5-1
CASSLAASGLSGNTIYF
TGCGCCAGCAGCTTGGCCGCGTCAGGGCTCTCTGGAAACACCATATATTTT
>NA|TRBJ2-7|NA|TRBV19
CASSINSLYEQYF
TGTGCCAGTAGTATCAACAGCCTCTACGAGCAGTACTTC
>NA|TRBJ2-5|TRBD1|TRBV11-1
CASSLVTGSETQYF
TGTGCCAGCAGCTTAGTGACAGGGTCGGAGACCCAGTACTTC
>NA|TRBJ2-7|NA|TRBV6-1
CASSWDTNRVEQYF
TGTGCCAGCAGTTGGGACACAAATCGGGTCGAGCAGTACTTC
>NA|TRBJ1-2|NA|TRBV2
CASSESVAGPKGDGYTF
TGTGCCAGCAGTGAATCCGTTGCAGGACCTAAAGGGGATGGCTACACCTTC
>few|TRBJ1-5|TRBD1|TRBV7-8
CASSLRQGIVNQPQHF
TGTGCCAGCAGCCTTAGACAGGGAATCGTCAATCAGCCCCAGCATTTT
>NA|TRBJ2-7|NA|TRBV5-1
CASSFSGRSYEQYF
TGCGCCAGCAGTTTCTCGGGTCGCTCCTACGAGCAGTACTTC
>NA|TRBJ2-4|NA|TRBV11-3
CASSSHTDSKNIQYF
TGTGCCAGCAGCTCTCACACAGATAGCAAAAACATTCAGTACTTC
>NA|TRBJ2-2|TRBD2|TRBV30
CAWSVLSGRQNGELFF
TGTGCCTGGAGTGTACTTAGCGGGAGACAAAACGGGGAGCTGTTTTTT
>NA|TRBJ1-5|NA|TRBV6-6
CASSYGRDQPQHF
TGTGCCAGCAGTTATGGCAGGGATCAGCCCCAGCATTTT
>NA|TRBJ2-2|NA|TRBV7-7
CASSRGSNTGELFF
TGTGCCAGCAGCCGAGGGTCGAACACCGGGGAGCTGTTTTTT